This T cell receptor beta chain was found in a study of blood T cell repertoires in COVID-19. Study-level information: There were acute and convalescent COVID-19 samples, and they came from the United States, Italy and Spain.

Assay: immunoSEQ multiplex PCR; the TCRdb copy retains only in-frame clones and omits some. The sample has 200,000 or so clones; over 75% are singletons. Participant age was roughly 18 to 89 years, and participants resided in 20 to 30 US areas. Germline assignment: CDR1 SEHNR and CDR2 FQNEAQ (reference sequence). CDR3 length equals 12 residues. J gave up 7 bases and V 5 bases, and 4 bases lay outside the gene matches. The chain couples TRBV7-9 to TRBJ1-1; 7 positions match TRBD1. The clonotype comes from a man aged 30-40 years in a cohort exposed to, infected with or recovered from COVID-19 (not recorded which). Sequencing used PBMCs or T cells enriched from blood (not recorded which). For the CDR3, the DNA is TGTGCCAGCAGCAAAGGACAGGTTGAAGCTTTCTTT. Translating it yields CASSKGQVEAFF.